The 18 T cell receptor beta chains listed next were all sequenced from one sample in a study of blood T cell repertoires in COVID-19. Sequencing used immunoSEQ multiplex PCR; TCRdb keeps in-frame clones, though not all of them. This table has 100,000 or so clones, 85% appearing once. Sample: peripheral blood. These receptors all stem from a man aged 50 or older with acute or convalescent COVID-19.

In nucleotides, the CDR3 is TGCGCCAGCAGTGCCGGGACTAGCGGTATCACAGATACGCAGTATTTT. Protein: CASSAGTSGITDTQYF. The genes are TRBV10-1 and TRBJ2-3, with TRBD2 matching over 11 bases. Germline CDR1 WNHNN, CDR2 SYGVQD (reference sequence). This CDR3 region has 16 residues. The V gene end was trimmed by 4 bases and the J gene end by 2 bases; junction bases not matched to a gene: 5.

V usage is TRBV11-3 and J usage is TRBJ1-4; 8 nucleotides align to TRBD1. The V and J ends lost 5 bases and 7 bases, in that order; junction bases with no gene match: 3. This CDR3 region has 13 residues. CDR1 is SGHNT and CDR2 is YENEEA in the germline V gene. The CDR3: CASSADRGEKLFF. CDR3 coding DNA: TGTGCCAGCAGCGCCGACAGGGGTGAAAAACTGTTTTTT.

This rearrangement joins TRBV11-3 to TRBJ1-4; no definite D call. Per the germline V gene, CDR1 is SGHNT and CDR2 is YENEEA. Deletions cut 5 bases from V and 5 bases from J, with 21 bases between. This CDR3 has 17 amino acids. This chain's CDR3 is CASSGEEGSWENEKLFF. CDR3 sequence (DNA): TGTGCCAGCAGCGGGGAAGAGGGATCTTGGGAAAATGAAAAACTGTTTTTT.

The chain is built from TRBV3-1 (or the pseudogene TRBV3-2) and TRBJ1-4, with TRBD1 identical over 8 bases. Germline CDR1 is LGHDT and CDR2 is YNNKEL (reference sequence). The CDR3 has 15 amino acids. Trimming cost V 1 base and J 5 bases; bases outside gene matches: 3. The CDR3 DNA sequence: TGTGCCAGCAGCCAAGGCGACAGGGGAAATGAAAAACTGTTTTTT. Translated, it gives CASSQGDRGNEKLFF.

The chain carries TRBV6-5 and TRBJ2-7; 8 bases line up with TRBD2. CDR1 MNHEY and CDR2 SVGAGI come from the germline V gene. The trim removed 0 bases at V and 3 bases at J, leaving 4 bases unmatched. There are 15 residues in the CDR3. The CDR3 protein is CASSYSSGGYYEQYF. In DNA, the CDR3 is TGTGCCAGCAGTTACTCCAGCGGGGGCTACTACGAGCAGTACTTC.

The gene calls are TRBV2 and TRBJ2-5; 7 bases fit TRBD1. The trim removed 5 bases at V and 8 bases at J, leaving 8 bases unmatched. CDR3 length: 13 amino acids. The germline V gene encodes CDR1 SNHLY and CDR2 FYNNEI. In nucleotides, the CDR3 is TGTGCCAGCAGTCTTGACAGGGAGAGTACCCAGTACTTC. Translation gives CASSLDRESTQYF.

The chain has TRBV4-1 and TRBJ1-2; 12 nucleotides align to TRBD1. In germline, CDR1 is MGHRA, CDR2 YSYEKL. The CDR3 covers 15 residues. V shed 6 bases and J 7 bases; nucleotides not matched to a gene: 9. The CDR3 reads CASRDRDRGLSGYTF. For the CDR3, the DNA is TGCGCCAGCAGGGACCGGGACAGGGGGCTTAGTGGCTACACCTTC.

The chain joins TRBV18 to TRBJ2-1; TRBD1 matches 9 bases. Losses at the gene ends were 4 bases for V and 15 bases for J; bases not matched to a gene: 4. This CDR3 has 11 amino acids. The germline V gene has CDR1 KGHSH and CDR2 LQKENI. This CDR3 is CASSLQGAPFF. Written as DNA, the CDR3 is TGTGCCAGCTCACTACAGGGGGCGCCGTTCTTC.

V and J are TRBV19 and TRBJ1-2; 7 bases are a match to TRBD1. With 6 bases clipped from V and 4 bases from J, the junction kept 2 bases outside the gene matches. CDR1 and CDR2 (germline): LNHDA, SQIVND (reference sequence). There are 12 residues in the CDR3. The DNA for the CDR3 is TGTGCCAGTAGCTGGGACAGCTATGGCTACACCTTC. Protein: CASSWDSYGYTF.

V gene TRBV27 combines with J gene TRBJ2-1; 7 bases line up with TRBD2. The germline V gene has CDR1 MNHEY and CDR2 SMNVEV (reference sequence). V shed 5 bases, J shed 2 bases, and the junction held 9 bases outside the gene matches. The CDR3 runs 16 residues. CDR3 in amino acids: CASSPPGGSTYNEQFF. CDR3 nucleotide sequence: TGTGCCAGCAGTCCCCCGGGCGGGAGCACCTACAATGAGCAGTTCTTC.

As to this clone: Other DNA sequences of this sample code for an identical CDR3. This rearrangement joins TRBV12-3 or TRBV12-4 to TRBJ1-2; unclear D gene. The CDR3 sequence is 12 residues long. Trimming shortened V by 3 bases and J by 5 bases, and 7 bases separated the two germline ends. The CDR3 DNA reads TGTGCCAGCAGTTTTCCCGGGTATGGCTACACCTTC. This sequence encodes CASSFPGYGYTF.

CDR3 loop: CASSTDRGTEAFF. In DNA, the CDR3 is TGTGCCAGTAGTACAGACAGGGGAACTGAAGCTTTCTTT. The chain uses TRBV19 and TRBJ1-1, with 8 bases lining up with TRBD1. Germline assignment: CDR1 LNHDA and CDR2 SQIVND (reference sequence). The V segment lost 4 bases and the J segment 5 bases; nucleotides outside the gene matches: 3. The CDR3 is made up of 13 amino acids.

The gene calls are TRBV9 and TRBJ1-2, with TRBD1 identical over 9 bases. Unmatched junction bases numbered 7, after V lost 4 bases and J lost 3 bases. The CDR3 is made up of 15 amino acids. The germline gives CDR1 SGDLS, CDR2 YYNGEE. This CDR3 is CASSPGTGLYYGYTF. The CDR3 nucleotides read TGTGCCAGCAGCCCCGGGACAGGGCTTTACTATGGCTACACCTTC.

The chain couples TRBV5-4 to TRBJ2-3; 9 positions match TRBD2. From germline, CDR1 is SGHNT and CDR2 YYREEE (reference sequence). Trimming took 0 bases from V and 0 from J; bases not matched to a gene: 2. The CDR3 totals 16 residues. CDR3 nucleotides: TGTGCCAGCAGCTTGGTGGCGGGGGGGAGCACAGATACGCAGTATTTT. Protein: CASSLVAGGSTDTQYF.

This clone was counted only a few times. The gene calls are TRBV5-4 and TRBJ2-7, with 8 nucleotides matching TRBD2. The junction had 11 bases not matched to a gene; V was cut back by 7 bases and J by 5 bases. The CDR3 is made up of 14 amino acids. Germline CDR1 is SGHNT and CDR2 is YYREEE (reference sequence). The CDR3 spells CASGSSGSWDEQYF. CDR3 bases: TGTGCCAGCGGCTCCAGCGGGAGCTGGGACGAGCAGTACTTC.

The chain recombines TRBV5-6 with TRBJ2-7; D uncertain. The CDR3 loop spans 13 amino acids. V gave up 3 bases and J gave up 3 bases, with 10 bases separating them. CDR1 and CDR2 from the germline V gene are SGHDT and YYEEEE. DNA of the CDR3: TGTGCCAGCAGCTCCACAGACGGCTACGAGCAGTACTTC. It codes for CASSSTDGYEQYF.

As concerns this clone: Other nucleotide sequences in the sample specify the same CDR3. V usage is TRBV20-1 and J usage is TRBJ2-7; 8 bases match TRBD2. Per germline, CDR1 DFQATT and CDR2 SNEGSKA (reference sequence). V was clipped by 6 bases and J by 5 bases; unmatched bases: 3. The CDR3 runs 11 residues. The CDR3 is CSATSGHEQYF. For the CDR3, the DNA is TGCAGTGCCACTAGCGGACACGAGCAGTACTTC.

The chain has TRBV6-5 and TRBJ2-7; 7 bases are a match to TRBD1. The CDR3 covers 14 residues. The V segment lost 4 bases and the J segment 3 bases; nucleotides outside the gene matches: 6. Looked up from germline, CDR1 is MNHEY and CDR2 is SVGAGI. CDR3 nucleotide sequence: TGTGCCAGCAGTTTTGAATCAGGGGGCTACGAGCAGTACTTC. This codes for CASSFESGGYEQYF.